The source of this T cell receptor (beta chain) is a study of blood T cell repertoires in COVID-19 (dated by TCRdb to 2018 to 2020). Turning to the overall study: Samples covering the acute and convalescent phases of COVID-19 were provided by collaborators in the United States, Italy and Spain. The prospective study material was composed of cDNA or gDNA derived from T cells, B-cell-depleted T cells, or PBMCs. The dataset comprised deeply sampled blood TCRbeta repertoires from subjects exposed to, actively infected with, or recovered from COVID-19. A freely available public database, intended as a resource for researchers studying the immune response to SARS-CoV-2, is where the repertoires were released. The samples were drawn from two sources: the first 160 participants of the ongoing ImmuneRACE study, and 1,254 subjects contributed by 6 global collaborators. A de-identified subject ID, COVID-19 status, age in years and sex were almost always included in the sample metadata. HLA class I and class II types, where available, came from metadata supplied by the sample provider rather than from assay-based typing.

With regard to this clone: Its antigen is still unknown. Per-base qualities were not stored, and no clone one base away is much larger.

Germline trimming: 3 bases from V, 6 bases from J; junction bases outside gene matches: 5. Including the terminal cysteine and phenylalanine, the CDR3 comprises 14 residues. Just CDR3 DNA is preserved here, 42 bases in frame from base 1. The germline V gene (reference sequence) provides CDR1 SGHKS and CDR2 YYEKEE. Points the paper makes about the study in general: How much clinical and demographic metadata was included differed by source and by participant, and the metadata was provided uncurated.

The immunoSEQ Assay, a bias-controlled multiplex PCR, was used to amplify TCRbeta CDR3 regions from genomic DNA. The authors' analysis ran thus. Nucleated cell counts per sample were estimated from amplification of reference gene primers within the assay. Sequence reads were collapsed and filtered to measure the absolute abundance of every unique TCRbeta CDR3 rearrangement. For each sample, productive Simpson clonality was calculated by taking the square root of Simpson's diversity index across productive rearrangements. TCRdb holds this immuneACCESS table with in-frame rearrangements only. Some clones are missing; in checked studies, unresolved V genes explain under half, and the rest has no known cause. V, J and clone size derive from that table, while D and trimming were established from the DNA sequence. In all, the sample holds about 240,000 clones, and approximately 80% of those were seen once. The ten top clones hold less than 3.5% of the sample.

Collaborating institutions collected whole blood in K2EDTA tubes following their own protocols. Collaborator samples were shipped for TCRbeta analysis as frozen whole blood, isolated PBMCs, or DNA extracted from either sample type. The chain was built from TRBV5-5 and TRBJ2-1; a stretch of 8 junction bases matches TRBD1. The receptor's source is a woman between 18 and 30 years old with acute or convalescent COVID-19. The sequenced sample consisted of peripheral blood. The CDR3 has the sequence CASSSKTGVNEQFF. The nucleotide sequence reads as follows: TGTGCCAGCAGCTCCAAGACAGGGGTCAATGAGCAGTTCTTC. Joined to the reference TRBV5-5 and TRBJ2-1 proteins, this CDR3 gives the full variable domain: DAGVTQSPTHLIKTRGQQVTLRCSPISGHKSVSWYQQVLGQGPQFIFQYYEKEERGRGNFPDRFSARQFPNYSSELNVNALLLGDSALYLCASSSKTGVNEQFFGPGTRLTVL.